The 27 T cell receptor beta chains given below trace back to one sample, sequenced in a study of human CD8 memory T cell subsets. Generation of TCR beta libraries used UMI-labeled 5' RACE. TCRdb reprocessed the 5' RACE reads and reports one entry per CDR3 protein, with no DNA. The data show over 8,000 distinct CDR3 sequences, and the top ten clones hold 8% to 10%. Sequenced: CD8+ stem-like memory T cells (TSCM and TCM) sorted from PBMCs. Subset in this sample: stem-like memory CD8 T cells (TSTEM), CCR7+ PD-1- TIGIT-. These receptors originate from a human donor in good health.

This clonotype ranks as medium-sized (0.01 to 0.1%) in terms of frequency. The chain uses TRBV7-2 and TRBJ1-1; TCRdb returns TRBD1, unconfirmable since there is no DNA. The CDR3 covers 18 residues. Germline CDR1 SGHTA, CDR2 FQGNSA. CDR3 residues: CASSNQPVGAGMSTEAFF.

V gene TRBV21-1 combines with J gene TRBJ1-1. TRBV21-1 is a documented pseudogene. This CDR3 has 17 amino acids. The CDR3 here is CASSKELYPSMNTEAFF.

The chain uses TRBV6-4 and TRBJ2-3; TCRdb designates TRBD1, a call that cannot be tested without DNA. CDR1 MRHNA and CDR2 SNTAGT come from the germline V gene. The CDR3 is 15 residues long. The CDR3 loop reads CASSDSRQGSDTQYF.

V and J are TRBV30 and TRBJ2-7; the TCRdb call, TRBD1, lacks DNA for checking. CDR3 length: 14 amino acids. From germline, CDR1 is GTSNPN and CDR2 SVGIG (reference sequence). The CDR3 region is CAWSSLDSDYEQYF.

The chain employs TRBV6-2 or TRBV6-3 and TRBJ2-3; TCRdb returns TRBD1, unconfirmable since there is no DNA. Germline lookup yields CDR1 MNHEY and CDR2 SVGEGT. The CDR3 covers 14 residues. The CDR3 spells CASSSRDYTDTQYF.

V usage is TRBV11-2 and J usage is TRBJ2-3; there is no DNA to check the TCRdb D call of TRBD2. Germline-derived CDR1 and CDR2 are SGHAT and FQNNGV. The CDR3 spans 20 residues. Here the CDR3 reads CASSLVPGTSGREDTDTQYF.

The rearrangement uses TRBV14 and TRBJ2-7; the D call of TRBD1 rests on TCRdb alone, since no DNA is present to check it. Germline CDR1 reads SGHDN; CDR2 reads FVKESK. The CDR3 runs 16 residues. The chain's CDR3 is CASSLTRAPEPYEQYF.

This rearrangement joins TRBV12-3 or TRBV12-4 to TRBJ2-7. This CDR3 region has 13 residues. The CDR3 here is CASSLGGLYEQYF.

The chain recombines TRBV5-1 with TRBJ2-5; absent DNA, TCRdb's TRBD2 call cannot be checked. The CDR3 runs 18 residues. Germline V gene data show CDR1 as SGHRS and CDR2 as YFSETQ. CDR3 residues: CASSFATSGSPLRETQYF.

The chain uses TRBV29-1 and TRBJ2-2; the TCRdb D gene call, TRBD2, has no DNA to confirm it. The CDR3 spans 15 residues. Germline lookup yields CDR1 SQVTM and CDR2 ANQGSEA. CDR3 loop: CSVLLAGINTGELFF.

This chain uses TRBV28 with TRBJ1-1; TCRdb's D call of TRBD1 is untestable without DNA. CDR3 length: 15 residues. Per germline, CDR1 MDHEN and CDR2 SYDVKM. CDR3 sequence: CASSLEVRADTEAFF.

The V call is TRBV3-1, the J call TRBJ2-1; TCRdb's D call, TRBD1, is unchecked because there is no DNA. The CDR3 runs to 18 residues. Germline values: CDR1 LGHDT, CDR2 YNNKEL (reference sequence). This CDR3 is CASSHSFAGQGSYNEQFF.

This clonotype is identified as medium-sized (0.01 to 0.1%) from frequency. The chain couples TRBV20-1 to TRBJ2-1; with no DNA, the TCRdb D assignment of TRBD1 cannot be verified. Germline loops: CDR1 DFQATT, CDR2 SNEGSKA (reference sequence). This CDR3 region has 14 residues. Here the CDR3 reads CSAREDTGGLEQFF.

The chain is built from TRBV19 and TRBJ1-2; TCRdb outputs TRBD1, but without DNA this stays unchecked. The CDR3 has 12 amino acids. The germline gives CDR1 LNHDA, CDR2 SQIVND (reference sequence). CDR3 loop: CATSQGALGYTF.

This clonotype counts as medium-sized by frequency. V is TRBV14 and J is TRBJ1-3; TCRdb lists TRBD1, though no DNA is available to test this call. The CDR3 has 13 amino acids. Germline CDR1 SGHDN, CDR2 FVKESK. The CDR3 loop reads CASIDRAGNTIYF.

The genes are TRBV24-1 and TRBJ2-1. This CDR3 region has 15 residues. Germline V CDR1 and CDR2: KGHDR, SFDVKD. This CDR3 is CATSDRRGSYNEQFF.

The J gene is TRBJ1-2, the V gene TRBV14. This CDR3 has 16 amino acids. Germline V gene lookup returns CDR1 SGHDN and CDR2 FVKESK. CDR3 protein: CASSQDRRGGYYGYTF.

The genes are TRBV19 and TRBJ1-6; TCRdb's D call, TRBD1, is unchecked because there is no DNA. CDR1 is LNHDA, CDR2 SQIVND, per germline (reference sequence). The CDR3 contains 15 residues. The chain's CDR3 is CASSAGTMGNSPLHF.

This clonotype is called medium-sized based on its frequency. J is TRBJ1-5 and V is TRBV27; the D call of TRBD1 rests on TCRdb alone, since no DNA is present to check it. The V gene's germline CDR1 is MNHEY and CDR2 SMNVEV (reference sequence). This CDR3 is 16 amino acids long. The CDR3 reads CASSLSSGASNQPQHF.

The genes are TRBV30 and TRBJ1-1. Germline V lookup: CDR1 GTSNPN, CDR2 SVGIG (reference sequence). The CDR3 has 13 amino acids. The CDR3 reads CAWSTLGTREAFF. Full variable domain (rest looked up from reference TRBV30 and TRBJ1-1): SQTIHQWPATLVQPVGSPLSLECTVEGTSNPNLYWYRQAAGRGLQLLFYSVGIGQISSEVPQNLSASRPQDRQFILSSKKLLLSDSGFYLCAWSTLGTREAFFGQGTRLTVV.

This chain links TRBV21-1 with TRBJ1-2. TRBV21-1 is a pseudogene. This CDR3 spans 15 amino acids. CDR3: CASSIDYRTNYGYTF.

The gene calls are TRBV6-5 and TRBJ2-7; TCRdb indicates TRBD1, and absent DNA this call remains unverified. Germline V CDR1 and CDR2: MNHEY, SVGAGI. The CDR3 is 13 residues long. The CDR3 here is CASSQDQAYEQYF.

This clonotype shows up as medium-sized by frequency. The chain employs TRBV7-9 and TRBJ2-4; TCRdb picks TRBD1, but there is no DNA to check that call. This CDR3 region has 14 residues. The V gene's germline CDR1 is SEHNR and CDR2 FQNEAQ (reference sequence). The CDR3 is CASLRTGLENIQYF.

This chain connects TRBV29-1 to TRBJ1-2. The CDR3 extends over 11 amino acids. Germline assignment: CDR1 SQVTM and CDR2 ANQGSEA. The CDR3 spells CSVDTDYGYTF. The variable domain in full, with the rest retrieved from reference TRBV29-1 and TRBJ1-2, is SAVISQKPSRDICQRGTSLTIQCQVDSQVTMMFWYRQQPGQSLTLIATANQGSEATYESGFVIDKFPISRPNLTFSTLTVSNMSPEDSSIYLCSVDTDYGYTFGSGTRLTVV.

The chain carries TRBV6-6 and TRBJ2-3; TCRdb's assignment of TRBD2 cannot be checked, as there is no DNA. The CDR3 is 18 amino acids. The germline gives CDR1 MNHNY, CDR2 SVGAGI (reference sequence). The CDR3 loop is CASRLTAGGLTSTDTQYF.

V gene TRBV6-6 combines with J gene TRBJ2-3; lacking DNA, the TRBD1 call made by TCRdb goes unchecked. The CDR3 has 14 residues. Looked up from germline, CDR1 is MNHNY and CDR2 is SVGAGI (reference sequence). This CDR3 reads CASNDRGPGDTQYF.

The chain employs TRBV9 and TRBJ2-1; TCRdb's assignment of TRBD1 cannot be checked, as there is no DNA. Germline V gene lookup returns CDR1 SGDLS and CDR2 YYNGEE. This CDR3 has 15 amino acids. CDR3 in amino acids: CASSADRGVYNEQFF.